This is a list of T cell receptor beta chains from one sample in a study of response to subunit inactivated influenza vaccine. TCRdb processed the RT-PCR reads anew with MiXCR; each CDR3 protein has one entry. The sample shows 500,000 to 600,000 distinct CDR3 sequences, about 15% of them seen only once. The input for sequencing was CD4+ T cells sorted from PBMCs, taken around 25 months after vaccination. These receptors all stem from a man between 50 and 75 years old who received an inactivated influenza vaccine. The CDR3 runs from the conserved cysteine through the conserved F or W. The D gene is left open where the match is weak. Rows give clone size only sometimes, using once, few, many, or a class for an expanded clone.

d_call | clone_size | j_call | cdr3_length | v_call | cdr3_aa | cdr3_nt
- | few | TRBJ1-4 | 15 | TRBV15 | CATSKTANSNEKLFF | TGTGCCACCAGCAAGACAGCAAATAGTAATGAAAAACTGTTTTTT
TRBD2 | few | TRBJ2-3 | 17 | TRBV18 | CASSPLAGGSSTDTQYF | TGTGCCAGCTCACCCTTAGCGGGGGGCTCTAGCACAGATACGCAGTATTTT
- | - | TRBJ2-7 | 14 | TRBV27 | CASSFKRDRLEQYF | TGTGCCAGCAGTTTCAAGCGAGATCGTCTGGAGCAGTACTTC
- | many | TRBJ2-7 | 12 | TRBV9 | CASSVRAGEQYF | TGTGCCAGCAGCGTAAGGGCAGGCGAGCAGTACTTC
- | - | TRBJ1-2 | 15 | TRBV4-1 | CASSHQPTVNYGYTF | TGCGCCAGCAGCCATCAACCGACAGTAAACTATGGCTACACCTTC
- | few | TRBJ1-2 | 13 | TRBV10-3 | CAIRPTGLYGYTF | TGTGCCATCAGGCCGACAGGCCTTTATGGCTACACCTTC
TRBD1 | - | TRBJ2-7 | 15 | TRBV6-2/TRBV6-3 | CASRRGTGGSYEQYF | TGTGCCAGCAGACGCGGGACAGGGGGCTCCTACGAGCAGTACTTC
- | - | TRBJ2-7 | 15 | TRBV5-1 | CASSPQDSSSYEQYF | TGCGCCAGCAGCCCCCAAGACAGTTCCTCCTACGAGCAGTACTTC
TRBD1 | few | TRBJ1-4 | 14 | TRBV20-1 | CSAPWTGENEKLFF | TGCAGTGCACCGTGGACAGGGGAAAATGAAAAACTGTTTTTT
TRBD2 | - | TRBJ2-5 | 16 | TRBV7-2 | CASSLALAGWQETQYF | TGTGCCAGCAGCTTAGCTTTAGCGGGGTGGCAAGAGACCCAGTACTTC
- | many | TRBJ2-5 | 13 | TRBV7-2 | CASSLDFKETQYF | TGTGCCAGCAGCTTGGACTTCAAAGAGACCCAGTACTTC
- | - | TRBJ2-1 | 14 | TRBV4-3 | CASSLGSNGNEQFF | TGCGCCAGCAGCCTGGGGAGTAACGGGAATGAGCAGTTCTTC
TRBD2 | - | TRBJ2-1 | 15 | TRBV7-2 | CASSPGLAGGYEQFF | TGTGCCAGCAGCCCCGGACTAGCGGGGGGGTATGAGCAGTTCTTC
- | few | TRBJ1-6 | 16 | TRBV4-2 | CASSQDQDSYNSPLHF | TGTGCCAGCAGCCAAGATCAGGACAGCTATAATTCACCCCTCCACTTT
- | - | TRBJ2-7 | 13 | TRBV28 | CASRVTTSYEQYF | TGTGCCAGCAGGGTGACGACCTCCTACGAGCAGTACTTC
- | few | TRBJ2-2 | 16 | TRBV6-1 | CASSHGGTSNTGELFF | TGTGCCAGCAGCCACGGGGGGACATCAAACACCGGGGAGCTGTTTTTT
- | few | TRBJ2-1 | 13 | TRBV20-1 | CSARDHTYNEQFF | TGCAGTGCTCGGGACCACACCTACAATGAGCAGTTCTTC
TRBD2 | few | TRBJ2-7 | 13 | TRBV20-1 | CSASLRREGEQYF | TGCAGTGCTAGCTTAAGAAGGGAGGGCGAGCAGTACTTC
TRBD2 | - | TRBJ2-1 | 17 | TRBV7-9 | CASSLDSASGGWYEQFF | TGTGCCAGCAGCTTAGATTCTGCTAGCGGGGGTTGGTATGAGCAGTTCTTC
TRBD2 | - | TRBJ2-1 | 14 | TRBV20-1 | CSATGVAGAVEQFF | TGCAGTGCGACCGGGGTAGCGGGAGCGGTTGAGCAGTTCTTC
- | - | TRBJ2-3 | 16 | TRBV20-1 | CSATSDRSISTDTQYF | TGCAGTGCTACCTCCGACAGGAGTATAAGCACAGATACGCAGTATTTT
TRBD2 | few | TRBJ2-2 | 17 | TRBV29-1 | CSGGTSGRLANTGELFF | TGCAGCGGCGGGACTAGCGGGAGGTTAGCGAACACCGGGGAGCTGTTTTTT
TRBD1 | - | TRBJ1-2 | 13 | TRBV15 | CATSTLTGDGYTF | TGTGCCACCAGCACCCTCACAGGGGACGGCTACACCTTC
TRBD1 | many | TRBJ1-1 | 14 | TRBV20-1 | CSAISGGLNTEAFF | TGCAGTGCTATATCAGGGGGATTGAACACTGAAGCTTTCTTT
- | few | TRBJ2-3 | 15 | TRBV9 | CASSVGVGSTDTQYF | TGTGCCAGCAGCGTAGGTGTCGGATCCACAGATACGCAGTATTTT
TRBD2 | few | TRBJ2-7 | 14 | TRBV9 | CASSDGTRNYEQYF | TGTGCCAGCAGCGACGGGACTAGAAACTACGAGCAGTACTTC
TRBD1 | few | TRBJ2-5 | 19 | TRBV11-2 | CASSLGRRRDRGSGETQYF | TGTGCCAGCAGCTTAGGTAGACGCCGGGACAGGGGATCAGGAGAGACCCAGTACTTC
TRBD1 | many | TRBJ2-7 | 15 | TRBV28 | CASRGNSGQAYEQYF | TGTGCCAGCAGGGGGAATTCGGGACAGGCTTACGAGCAGTACTTC
- | few | TRBJ2-1 | 14 | TRBV7-6 | CASTSALPGNEQFF | TGTGCCAGCACCTCCGCGCTGCCGGGAAATGAGCAGTTCTTC
- | few | TRBJ2-3 | 11 | TRBV29-1 | CSPGTPDTQYF | TGCAGCCCCGGGACTCCAGATACGCAGTATTTT
- | - | TRBJ1-1 | 15 | TRBV29-1 | CSVEEGGARNTEAFF | TGCAGCGTTGAAGAGGGGGGGGCCCGGAACACTGAAGCTTTCTTT
TRBD2 | few | TRBJ2-3 | 18 | TRBV4-3 | CASSQEALAGGPADTQYF | TGCGCCAGCAGCCAAGAGGCACTAGCGGGGGGCCCAGCAGATACGCAGTATTTT
- | few | TRBJ1-4 | 16 | TRBV2 | CASRFDRQAGIEKLFF | TGTGCCAGCAGATTCGACAGACAGGCGGGGATTGAAAAACTGTTTTTT
- | - | TRBJ1-2 | 14 | TRBV5-6 | CASSSRGRSYGYTF | TGTGCCAGCAGTTCCCGGGGGAGGTCCTATGGCTACACCTTC
- | few | TRBJ2-1 | 12 | TRBV20-1 | CSAALQVDEQFF | TGCAGTGCTGCCCTACAGGTGGATGAGCAGTTCTTC
- | - | TRBJ1-5 | 14 | TRBV28 | CASSITQGKEPQHF | TGTGCCAGCAGTATTACGCAGGGGAAGGAGCCCCAGCATTTT
- | many | TRBJ2-1 | 17 | TRBV9 | CASSPDLGGRSYNEQFF | TGTGCCAGCAGTCCCGACCTTGGAGGACGCTCCTACAATGAGCAGTTCTTC
TRBD1 | - | TRBJ1-4 | 16 | TRBV25-1 | CASSPTRQGAREKLFF | TGTGCCAGCAGTCCTACGCGACAGGGGGCAAGGGAAAAACTGTTTTTT
- | - | TRBJ2-7 | 14 | TRBV29-1 | CSVVGTRTSDEQYF | TGCAGCGTTGTCGGGACACGGACGTCAGACGAGCAGTACTTC